The subject of this entry is one T cell receptor beta chain. Its antigen is not yet known. Base quality data are lacking; no much larger clone is found one base away. These data belong to a study of cytomegalovirus exposure and HLA in healthy donors (dated by TCRdb to the late 2010s). A note on the overall study: In an earlier analysis of around 540 of the donors, 250 to 350 Gb of sequence data and roughly 100 million unique TCR beta sequences from about 179 million T cells were reported. Approximately 300 gigabases of sequencing data and tens of millions of unique TCR sequences made up an early release that covered roughly 670 HLA-typed donors. Of the roughly 400 genotyped donors, approximately 80% fell in the genetic ancestry cluster associated with self-reported Caucasian donors. The aim of the study was to test whether cataloging public T cell receptors could identify signatures of past pathogen exposure. Using immunosequencing, the study profiled T cell repertoires from some 670 subjects and related those repertoires to cytomegalovirus serostatus. In addition to the first cohort of 650 to 750 subjects, a separate validation cohort of approximately 110 different subjects was used. The study combined high-throughput TCR immunosequencing, statistical association of individual TCRs with disease status, and machine learning to predict cytomegalovirus infection status. A later analysis re-examined previously published TCR beta repertoires from more than 550 donors and added high-resolution HLA genotyping to investigate patterns of TCR occurrence. Rather than drawing on any new phenotypic data, the later analysis identified candidate immune exposures from TCR beta sequences and the way those sequences occurred across donors. An earlier analysis of around 580 of the donors used high-throughput TCR beta sequencing to judge whether each TCR beta V gene segment behaved as functional or pseudogenic. Alongside the repertoire data, information on donor age, sex, ethnicity and CMV serostatus was compiled. A later genetic analysis took genome-wide SNP genotypes for about 65% of the roughly 670 donors and used that subset as a discovery cohort. All discovery cohort repertoires had been generated using a single sequencing platform. HLA typing covered class I and class II loci at four-digit resolution. Typing coverage varied by locus: about 620-630 donors for A, B, C, DRB1 and DQB1; roughly 520 for DQA1; about 590 for DPA1; more than 450 for DPB1. A handful of DR-DQ haplotypes were treated as single units for association and clustering because of strong linkage in the cohort. Among around 400 genotyped donors of the cohort, an average of roughly 230,000 unique TCR beta nucleotide sequences was sequenced per donor, of which about 18% were non-productive. Broad study findings and their caveats: A further reported finding was that TCR beta sequences accurately predicted the HLA-A and HLA-B alleles for most subjects in the first cohort. A total of 150 to 200 TCR beta chains were listed by the study as associated with cytomegalovirus. In a later analysis, HLA-associated TCR beta chains showed more clonal expansion and lower generation probabilities than non-associated chains that were equally common. The authors suggested that the approach could potentially be generalized to other disease states and immunological phenotypes. According to a later analysis, TCR association rates differed among HLA loci, with DRB1 alleles showing the most associated TCRs and HLA-C alleles showing the fewest. Assigning TCR associations to individual alleles was difficult when HLA alleles, especially DR and DQ, strongly co-occurred. Over 15 rarely observed V segments, including chromosome 9 orphons, were excluded from the earlier analysis of a few hundred of the donors because counts were too low. Because the 87-base-pair reads could not distinguish some IMGT-functional V segments, including TRBV6-2 and TRBV6-3, those segments were excluded. A group of highly shared sequence variants was considered likely to be a technical artifact of the sequencing pipeline. Because some donors lacked HLA typing at each locus, the association tests relied only on the typed subset. According to a later analysis, most CMV-associated TCR beta chains appeared to be HLA-restricted, and the HLA associations seemed to be driven largely by CMV exposure. Correlated functional status among segregating V segments might be attributable to linkage disequilibrium, but an unknown experimental factor could not be ruled out. An earlier analysis of around 600 of the donors showed that most TCR beta V segments appeared in productive rearrangements either about 90% or about 30% of the time, which broadly matched IMGT annotations. V-gene and J-gene trimming of TCR beta chains was associated with a missense DCLRE1C variant in a later genetic analysis, and the association was replicated in an independent cohort. Most TCR sequences were seen in very few donors, while some public TCRs were found in many individuals. The only immune exposure information available for the cohort was CMV serostatus. In a later analysis, several top co-occurrence clusters were reported to appear linked to parvovirus B19, influenza, CMV and Epstein-Barr virus. Cytomegalovirus status was reported to be diagnosed by the classifier with high specificity and sensitivity in both the original and validation cohorts. Roughly uniform sequencing depth across donors was assumed in presence/absence analyses, although this assumption may not hold. The cohort was sequenced for TCR beta chains only, and without alpha or paired-chain data the features that could be detected were limited. A few of the identified cytomegalovirus-associated TCR beta chains were confirmed in vitro to be specific for cytomegalovirus antigens. A later genetic analysis reported fewer N-insertions in productive TCRs among donors in an Asian-associated ancestry cluster than the roughly 650-donor mean. At a false discovery rate of 0.05, a later analysis linked roughly 17,000 TCR beta sequences to specific HLA alleles.

In total, 666 healthy bone marrow donors made up the cohort. At the time of sampling, all cohort members were nominally healthy, though unrecorded immune exposures were likely present. The donor was CMV seropositive and belonged to the group of about 290 seropositive cohort members. A peripheral blood sample was provided by each donor, and peripheral blood mononuclear cells were used for TCR beta sequencing. The Qiagen DNeasy Blood Extraction Kit was used to extract genomic DNA from the blood cell samples. The CDR3 starts with the cysteine, ends with the phenylalanine, and has 15 residues. Here the CDR3 DNA is all that survives: 45 bases in frame from base 1. V is trimmed back by 3 bases and J by 6 bases, and the junction contains 6 bases that no gene match accounts for. The germline V gene encodes CDR1 KGHSH and CDR2 LQKENI. The library was obtained by the immunoSEQ multiplex PCR assay. A mixture of 60 forward primers for TCR Vbeta segments and 13 reverse primers for TCR Jbeta segments was used in the multiplex PCR. The CDR3 region of rearranged TCR beta genes was amplified from genomic DNA by a multiplex PCR assay. On the Illumina HiSeq System, the amplified TCR beta libraries were sequenced as 87-base-pair reads. The published analysis was carried out like this. A later analysis tallied 75 million to 95 million unique TCR beta chains across the 610 or so repertoires, and some 10 million of those chains were shared by two or more donors. Raw reads were error-corrected and collapsed into unique sequences with a nearest-neighbor algorithm that merged closely related sequences to remove PCR and sequencing errors. To assign V, D and J gene segments, CDR3 sequences were aligned to IMGT reference sequences. For a sequence to be retained, a match of at least six nucleotides to both a V gene segment and a J gene segment was required. A rearrangement was called productive if the CDR3 had no stop codons and remained in frame with V and J, and every other rearrangement was called non-productive. Following IMGT convention, CDR3 was defined as the stretch from the second conserved V-encoded cysteine to the conserved J-encoded phenylalanine. Sequences without an unambiguous match to a single V gene segment were excluded from the earlier analysis of approximately 560 of the donors. An earlier analysis of a few hundred of the donors classified V segments as functional when productive rearrangements were above 56.7% and as segregating when the standard deviation between donors was above 5%. To diagnose cytomegalovirus status from the catalog of TCR beta chain sequences, a statistical classification framework was built. A later analysis assigned V and J genes by comparing TCR nucleotide sequences with IMGT/GENE-DB human TR gene sequences. The TCRdist pipeline was used in a later analysis to assign CDR3 sequences and most-parsimonious VDJ recombination scenarios. In a later analysis, each TCR beta chain was defined by its CDR3 amino acid sequence together with its V-gene family, and reads without a unique V-gene family were excluded. To address suspected cross-contamination and a sequencing artifact, a later analysis removed roughly 640 highly shared, low-generation-probability nucleotide sequences. A later analysis calculated a clonal expansion index for each public chain from normalized within-repertoire ranks of inferred template counts. In a later analysis, generation probabilities were computed with a VDJ recombination model fitted to out-of-frame rearrangements, and the resulting probabilities were checked against IGoR. Hypergeometric tests were used in a later analysis to score TCR-TCR, TCR-HLA and TCR-CMV co-occurrence, with a repertoire-size bias correction applied to the TCR pairs. A later analysis estimated false discovery rates by permuting HLA or CMV assignments 20 times. In a later analysis, co-occurring TCRs were grouped using DBSCAN, with TCRdist sequence similarity added in when clustering inside HLA-allele-positive subsets. Repertoires with fewer than 30,000 or more than 120,000 public chains were left out of co-occurrence clustering, as were a handful of repertoires with anomalous nucleotide sharing. TCRdb stores this immuneACCESS table with in-frame sequences only. Part of the clones is absent; in the studies checked, under half of the shortfall reflects unresolved V genes, and no reason is known for the rest. The V and J calls and clone size were taken over from that table, and D and trimming were inferred from the DNA. Across this sample there are 95,000 to 150,000 clones, with 75% to 85% seen only once. Clones ranked in the top ten supply less than 9.5% of the sample.

This sequence uses TRBV18 and TRBJ2-1, with 9 bases matching TRBD1. This clonotype was obtained from a woman aged 45-60 years in good health and CMV-seropositive. What was sequenced was PBMCs. The CDR3 loop reads CASSPSGQGSNEQFF. DNA sequence: TGTGCCAGCTCACCCTCGGGACAGGGTAGCAATGAGCAGTTCTTC. With the portions outside the CDR3 filled from the reference TRBV18 and TRBJ2-1 genes, the complete variable region becomes NAGVMQNPRHLVRRRGQEARLRCSPMKGHSHVYWYRQLPEEGLKFMVYLQKENIIDESGMPKERFSAEFPKEGPSILRIQQVVRGDSAAYFCASSPSGQGSNEQFFGPGTRLTVL.